The sequence of this TCR beta chain was determined in a study of T cell responses to AZD1222 COVID-19 vaccine. About the research overall: Second-dose intervals of approximately 4 or approximately 12 weeks were pooled. Study-level results: Mapped onto spike, vaccine-associated CD4 TCRs spanned it and were dominant at 160-218 and 743-854.

About this clone itself: Its antigen is not identified.

The repertoire was sequenced with immunoSEQ multiplex PCR; TCRdb's copy has only in-frame clones and lacks some. The sample carries about 140,000 clones, roughly 92% recorded once. Sequences were derived from peripheral blood, sampled on day 0 of AZD1222 vaccination. The TCR was taken from an adult in good health.

The DNA of the CDR3 is TGTGCCAGCAGTCTAGCGGGAGGGGTCTCCTACGAGCAGTACTTC. It yields the protein CASSLAGGVSYEQYF. The chain has TRBV28 and TRBJ2-7; 12 nucleotides align to TRBD2. The germline gives CDR1 MDHEN, CDR2 SYDVKM. CDR3 length equals 15 residues. V gave up 5 bases and J gave up 0 bases; unmatched junction bases: 2. Full variable domain (remainder filled in from reference TRBV28 and TRBJ2-7): DVKVTQSSRYLVKRTGEKVFLECVQDMDHENMFWYRQDPGLGLRLIYFSYDVKMKEKGDIPEGYSVSREKKERFSLILESASTNQTSMYLCASSLAGGVSYEQYFGPGTRLTVT.